This T cell receptor beta chain is from a study of shared clonotypes between healthy human individuals. This CDR3 is built from 15 residues. V was clipped by 5 bases and J by 6 bases, with 17 bases between them. Germline assignment: CDR1 MNHEY and CDR2 SVGAGI. The data were produced by immunoSEQ multiplex PCR, yet TCRdb's version contains in-frame clones alone and is incomplete. Of 2 million to 2.5 million clones listed, 85% to 95% were seen once; the top ten hold 0.37%. The J gene is TRBJ2-1, the V gene TRBV6-5; TRBD2 might be the D (6 bases). This TCR was recovered from a young man in good health. Some clones in this sample may be carry-over from other donors' samples. The sequenced sample was naive CD4+ T cells from PBMCs. The sample's subset: CD45RA+ positively selected. DNA of the CDR3: TGTGCCAGCAGTCCCCCACCCGGGAGAGGCAATGAGCAGTTCTTC. Residues: CASSPPPGRGNEQFF.